The 28 T cell receptor beta chains in this list originate from one sample, sequenced in a study of T cell responses to AZD1222 COVID-19 vaccine. Profiled with immunoSEQ multiplex PCR; TCRdb holds only in-frame clones, not every one. Of approximately 150,000 clones listed, about 92% are singletons. This specimen consisted of peripheral blood, obtained on day 0 of AZD1222 vaccination. The receptors originated from an adult in good health.

The chain links TRBV4-3 to TRBJ1-2; D ambiguous. Deletions cut 2 bases from V and 4 bases from J, with 8 bases between. Germline CDR1 LGHNA, CDR2 YSLEER. The CDR3 has 13 residues. The CDR3 loop reads CASSQRFSYGYTF. The CDR3 DNA is TGCGCCAGCAGCCAACGATTCTCCTATGGCTACACCTTC.

V usage is TRBV19 and J usage is TRBJ1-1; tentatively, D is TRBD1 (6 bases). Germline CDR1 reads LNHDA; CDR2 reads SQIVND (reference sequence). CDR3 length: 13 residues. Trimming stripped 4 bases from V and 5 bases from J, with 11 bases between. The CDR3 is CASSTNRGTEAFF. The CDR3 nucleotides are TGTGCCAGTAGTACAAATAGGGGGACTGAAGCTTTCTTT.

The chain joins TRBV7-2 to TRBJ2-7; TRBD2 is a possible D gene (5 bases). The germline V gene encodes CDR1 SGHTA and CDR2 FQGNSA. V lost 1 base to trimming and J lost 1 base, with 11 bases between them. The CDR3 extends over 15 amino acids. The CDR3 DNA reads TGTGCCAGCAGCTTAGAAGCGGTCCTATCCTACGAGCAGTACTTC. This encodes CASSLEAVLSYEQYF.

This clone was counted once. The genes are TRBV29-1 and TRBJ1-2, with no clear D. The CDR3 extends over 14 amino acids. Trimming removed 0 bases from V and 2 bases from J, with 10 bases in between. Germline lookup yields CDR1 SQVTM and CDR2 ANQGSEA. This CDR3 reads CSVEERSNNYGYTF. The CDR3 DNA is TGCAGCGTTGAAGAACGGAGCAACAACTATGGCTACACCTTC.

The CDR3 region is CASSIGEGNEQFF. DNA for the CDR3: TGTGCCAGTAGTATCGGAGAGGGGAATGAGCAGTTCTTC. The chain joins TRBV19 to TRBJ2-1; D may be TRBD1 or TRBD2 (5 bases each). Trimming pared 3 bases from V and 7 bases from J, leaving 10 bases between. The CDR3 has 13 amino acids. CDR1 LNHDA and CDR2 SQIVND come from the germline V gene (reference sequence).

The chain couples TRBV10-3 to TRBJ2-1; 8 positions agree with TRBD2. The J segment lost 4 bases and the V segment lost 0 bases, leaving 2 bases of the junction unmatched. The length of the CDR3 is 15 residues. CDR1 is ENHRY, CDR2 SYGVKD, per germline. The CDR3 reads CAISESRGEYNEQFF. CDR3 coding DNA: TGTGCCATCAGTGAGTCGCGGGGGGAATACAATGAGCAGTTCTTC.

The V call is TRBV3-1 (or the pseudogene TRBV3-2), the J call TRBJ2-5, with 8 bases fitting TRBD2. CDR3 size: 18 residues. CDR1 is LGHDT, CDR2 YNNKEL, per germline (reference sequence). Trimming removed 5 bases from V and 4 bases from J; junction bases left unmatched: 18. The CDR3 bases are TGTGCCAGCAGCTCTCGGACTAGCCTGGGTGGCCGGGGAGAGACCCAGTACTTC. This codes for CASSSRTSLGGRGETQYF.

This clone has only one observation. The CDR3 loop is CASTSTPTNEKLFF. The CDR3 DNA is TGTGCCAGCACCTCCACCCCAACTAATGAAAAACTGTTTTTT. The chain has TRBV5-4 and TRBJ1-4, with D unresolved. This CDR3 has 14 amino acids. Germline assignment: CDR1 SGHNT and CDR2 YYREEE (reference sequence). V was pared by 6 bases and J by 0 bases, with 9 bases between.

The chain carries TRBV24-1 and TRBJ1-4, with 11 nucleotides matching TRBD1. Trimming cost V 0 bases and J 1 base; bases outside gene matches: 12. From germline, CDR1 is KGHDR and CDR2 SFDVKD. The CDR3 length is 21 residues. The CDR3 protein is CATSDLIYRDRGEVTNEKLFF. For the CDR3, the DNA is TGTGCCACCAGTGATTTGATTTACCGGGACAGGGGGGAAGTAACTAATGAAAAACTGTTTTTT.

The J gene is TRBJ2-5, the V gene TRBV7-9; 12 nucleotides agree with TRBD2. The germline gives CDR1 SEHNR, CDR2 FQNEAQ (reference sequence). J lost 4 bases, V lost 5 bases, and 5 bases had no gene match. CDR3 size: 15 residues. In nucleotides, the CDR3 is TGTGCCAGCAGCCCCCTAGCGGGAGGGGTAGAGACCCAGTACTTC. It codes for CASSPLAGGVETQYF.

CDR3 sequence: CAISGALHVSGNTIYF. CDR3 coding DNA: TGTGCCATCAGTGGCGCCCTACATGTCTCTGGAAACACCATATATTTT. The chain joins TRBV10-3 to TRBJ1-3, with unresolved D. This CDR3 spans 16 amino acids. Germline CDR1 and CDR2: ENHRY and SYGVKD. The ends were cut back, 4 bases at V and 0 bases at J, with 13 bases in the middle.

This sequence joins TRBV2 and TRBJ2-7; D is unresolved. V lost 8 bases and J lost 2, with 4 bases in between. CDR3 length: 10 residues. Germline V lookup: CDR1 SNHLY, CDR2 FYNNEI. CDR3 DNA: TGTGCCAGCGGAACCTACGAGCAGTACTTC. Encoded protein: CASGTYEQYF.

The chain employs TRBV4-3 and TRBJ2-3; weak D call: TRBD2 (6 bases). CDR3 length: 15 residues. Trimming pared 1 base from V and 1 base from J, leaving 9 bases between. The germline CDR1 and CDR2 sequences are LGHNA and YSLEER. The CDR3, as DNA: TGCGCCAGCAGCCAAGGGGACTCCCGCACAGATACGCAGTATTTT. The encoded protein is CASSQGDSRTDTQYF.

The rearrangement joins TRBV11-2 to TRBJ2-5; D is uncertain. The CDR3 is made up of 13 amino acids. Trimming removed 0 bases at V and 2 bases at J, with 4 bases between. Germline CDR1 and CDR2: SGHAT and FQNNGV. DNA for the CDR3: TGTGCCAGCAGCTTAGAGAGACAAGAGACCCAGTACTTC. Translation gives CASSLERQETQYF.

V usage is TRBV6-5 and J usage is TRBJ2-5; 7 nucleotides agree with TRBD1. The CDR3 length is 15 residues. Germline V gives CDR1 MNHEY, CDR2 SVGAGI. The J segment lost 5 bases and the V segment lost 0 bases, leaving 6 bases of the junction unmatched. CDR3 region: CASSYSTGQGETQYF. The CDR3 DNA reads TGTGCCAGCAGTTACTCGACAGGGCAGGGGGAGACCCAGTACTTC.

CDR3 bases: TGTGCCATCAGCCGCGAGGGGATCGAGCAGTACTTC. Its translation: CAISREGIEQYF. The J gene is TRBJ2-7, the V gene TRBV10-3; tentatively, D is TRBD1 or TRBD2 (5 bases each). Trimming pared 6 bases from V and 6 bases from J, leaving 12 bases between. The CDR3 extends over 12 amino acids. The germline CDR1 and CDR2 sequences are ENHRY and SYGVKD.

The V gene is TRBV5-7, the J gene TRBJ2-7; no clear D. TRBV5-7 is recorded as an ORF, its role being uncertain. Trimming removed 4 bases at V and 7 bases at J, with 12 bases between. The CDR3 length is 12 residues. The CDR3 bases are TGTGCCAGCAGCCAACTCTTTCGTGAGCAGTACTTC. This translates into CASSQLFREQYF.

The chain uses TRBV12-2 and TRBJ1-4; the D segment call TRBD1 is taken from the table without a DNA check. TRBV12-2 counts as a pseudogene. The CDR3 length is 16 residues. The CDR3 DNA follows: TGTGCAAGTCGCTTAGGTAGGGACAGACAATATGAAAAACTGTTTTTT. It encodes CASRLGRDRQYEKLFF.

The sample holds one count of this clone. This chain links TRBV23-1 with TRBJ2-2, with unresolved D. TRBV23-1 is designated an ORF whose function remains uncertain. The V end lost 3 bases, the J end lost 1 base, and 9 bases lay between the germline ends. The CDR3 runs to 15 residues. CDR3 protein: CASSHDGRNTGELFF. The CDR3 nucleotides read TGCGCCAGCAGTCATGACGGACGGAACACCGGGGAGCTGTTTTTT.

The genes are TRBV19 and TRBJ2-5; the match to TRBD1 covers 7 bases. CDR3 size: 19 residues. CDR1 is LNHDA, CDR2 SQIVND, per germline (reference sequence). J gave up 1 base and V 5 bases, and 19 bases lay outside the gene matches. In DNA form, the CDR3 reads TGTGCCAGTAGTCCCTCGGGACAGCTCTCGACCCGTCTCCAAGAGACCCAGTACTTC. As protein: CASSPSGQLSTRLQETQYF.

This clone was detected once. The chain couples TRBV6-2 or TRBV6-3 to TRBJ1-2; D ambiguous. V lost 5 bases, J lost 7 bases, and 14 bases lay in between. The CDR3 totals 13 residues. The V gene's germline CDR1 is MNHEY and CDR2 SVGEGT. DNA for the CDR3: TGTGCCAGCAGTAACAATGGTTTAGCTGGCTACACCTTC. It codes for CASSNNGLAGYTF.

This clone was counted a single time. The J gene is TRBJ1-1, the V gene TRBV7-9, with D unclear. Trimming stripped 5 bases from V and 1 base from J, with 11 bases between. The CDR3 spans 14 residues. Germline assignment: CDR1 SEHNR and CDR2 FQNEAQ (reference sequence). CDR3 protein: CASSLSNTNTEAFF. CDR3 nucleotides: TGTGCCAGCAGCCTCTCAAATACGAACACTGAAGCTTTCTTT.

The chain recombines TRBV27 with TRBJ1-2; D is undetermined. The CDR3 is 15 residues long. Germline V lookup: CDR1 MNHEY, CDR2 SMNVEV (reference sequence). The V end was cut by 0 bases, the J end by 3 bases, with 11 bases between. The CDR3 region is CASSLSFPGDYGYTF. Written as DNA, the CDR3 is TGTGCCAGCAGTTTATCGTTCCCGGGAGACTATGGCTACACCTTC.

J is TRBJ1-2 and V is TRBV5-1; D gene uncertain. V lost 2 bases and J 0 bases, leaving 8 bases between the germline ends. The CDR3 runs to 14 residues. Germline CDR1 reads SGHRS; CDR2 reads YFSETQ. The CDR3 reads CASSFQPSNYGYTF. The CDR3 coding sequence is TGCGCCAGCAGCTTCCAGCCTTCTAACTATGGCTACACCTTC.

The genes are TRBV9 and TRBJ1-1, with 11 bases fitting TRBD1. The length of the CDR3 is 15 residues. Trimming took 1 base from V and 4 from J; bases not matched to a gene: 3. Per germline, CDR1 SGDLS and CDR2 YYNGEE. The CDR3 nucleotides read TGTGCCAGCAGCGTACGGGGGACAGGGGGCACTGAAGCTTTCTTT. Translated, it gives CASSVRGTGGTEAFF.

This clone has only a few counts. The genes are TRBV2 and TRBJ2-1, with D unclear. This CDR3 has 14 residues. Between the trimmed V and J ends, which lost 4 bases and 8 bases, there was a span of 15 bases. In germline, CDR1 is SNHLY, CDR2 FYNNEI. The CDR3 reads CASSGLVYNDEQFF. Here the CDR3 DNA reads TGTGCCAGCAGTGGTCTCGTATATAACGATGAGCAGTTCTTC. Looking up the rest from reference TRBV2 and TRBJ2-1 gives the full variable domain: EPEVTQTPSHQVTQMGQEVILRCVPISNHLYFYWYRQILGQKVEFLVSFYNNEISEKSEIFDDQFSVERPDGSNFTLKIRSTKLEDSAMYFCASSGLVYNDEQFFGPGTRLTVL.

CDR3 sequence: CASSIQGAGNTIYF. The CDR3 region has the DNA TGTGCCAGTAGTATACAAGGGGCTGGAAACACCATATATTTT. This rearrangement joins TRBV19 to TRBJ1-3; the D gene is possibly TRBD1 (5 bases). The germline CDR1 and CDR2 sequences are LNHDA and SQIVND (reference sequence). The CDR3 runs to 14 residues. Between the trimmed V and J ends, which lost 2 bases and 2 bases, there was a span of 7 bases.

This rearrangement joins TRBV12-3 or TRBV12-4 to TRBJ2-1; possibly TRBD2 for D (5 bases). V was shortened by 2 bases and J by 6 bases, with 8 bases between the two germline ends. This CDR3 has 13 residues. In DNA, the CDR3 is TGTGCCAGCAGTTTACGGCGGGTCAATGAGCAGTTCTTC. Its translation: CASSLRRVNEQFF.